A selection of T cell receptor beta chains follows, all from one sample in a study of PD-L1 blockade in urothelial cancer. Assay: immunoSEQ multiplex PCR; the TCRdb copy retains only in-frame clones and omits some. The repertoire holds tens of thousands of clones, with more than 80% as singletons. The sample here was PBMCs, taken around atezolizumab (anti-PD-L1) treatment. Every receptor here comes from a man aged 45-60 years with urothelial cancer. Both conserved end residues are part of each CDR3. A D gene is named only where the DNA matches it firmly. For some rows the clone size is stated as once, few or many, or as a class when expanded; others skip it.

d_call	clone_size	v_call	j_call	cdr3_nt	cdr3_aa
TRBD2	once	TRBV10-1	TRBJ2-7	TGCGCCAGCAGTGATCTGCGGGAGGGCTCCCACGAGCAGTACTTC	CASSDLREGSHEQYF
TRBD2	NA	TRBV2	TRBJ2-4	TGTGCCAGCAGGCACGCGACTAGCGAGGGCAAAAACATTCAGTACTTC	CASRHATSEGKNIQYF
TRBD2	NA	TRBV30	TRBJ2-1	TGTGCCTGGAGTGGGTACAGTAGCGGGAGGGCCTACAATGAGCAGTTCTTC	CAWSGYSSGRAYNEQFF
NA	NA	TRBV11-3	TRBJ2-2	TGTGCCAGCAGCTTAATGGGAGCCGGGGAGCTGTTTTTT	CASSLMGAGELFF
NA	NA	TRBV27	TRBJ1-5	TGTGCCAGCAGTTCTCAGGGTGGCAATCAGCCCCAGCATTTT	CASSSQGGNQPQHF
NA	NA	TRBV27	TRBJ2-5	TGTGCCAGCAGTTCCCAGGGCCCCGCTTCAGAGACCCAGTACTTC	CASSSQGPASETQYF
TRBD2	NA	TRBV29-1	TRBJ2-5	TGCAGCGTTGGAAGCGGGAGGAAAGAGACCCAGTACTTC	CSVGSGRKETQYF
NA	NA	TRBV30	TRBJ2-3	TGTGCCTGGAGCCCCGCAGGGTTGGCTAGCACAGATACGCAGTATTTT	CAWSPAGLASTDTQYF
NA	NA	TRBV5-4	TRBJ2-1	TGTGCCAGCAGCTTGGGGGGAGGGGGGTCCTACAATGAGCAGTTCTTC	CASSLGGGGSYNEQFF
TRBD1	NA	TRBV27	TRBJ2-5	TGTGCCAGCAGTCCCCCGGACAGGGACGGAAAGACCCAGTACTTC	CASSPPDRDGKTQYF
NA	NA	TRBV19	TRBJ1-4	TGTGCCAGTAGTCTACTCCAGGGGTTGTCGGAAAAACTGTTTTTT	CASSLLQGLSEKLFF
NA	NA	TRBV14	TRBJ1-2	TGTGCCAGCAGCCATGTGGAGAGCGGCTACACCTTC	CASSHVESGYTF
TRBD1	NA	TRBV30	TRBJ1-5	TGTGCCTGGAGTAGGACAGGGGATGGGCAGCCCCAGCATTTT	CAWSRTGDGQPQHF
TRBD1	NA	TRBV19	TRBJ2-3	TGTGCCAGTAGTATAGGGGACAGGGCTGTAGCAGATACGCAGTATTTT	CASSIGDRAVADTQYF
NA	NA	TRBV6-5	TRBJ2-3	TGTGCCAGCAGTTACGGGCTTCCCACAGATACGCAGTATTTT	CASSYGLPTDTQYF
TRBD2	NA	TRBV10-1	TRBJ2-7	TGCGCCAGCAGTCCATCCGGGACTAGCCACGAGCAGTACTTC	CASSPSGTSHEQYF
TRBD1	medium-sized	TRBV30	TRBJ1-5	TGTGCCTGGAGTGCTGAGACAGGGCGCAGCAATCAGCCCCAGCATTTT	CAWSAETGRSNQPQHF
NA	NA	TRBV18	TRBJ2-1	TGTGCCAGCTCACCCCGTCCCCTGAGCTCCTACAATGAGCAGTTCTTC	CASSPRPLSSYNEQFF
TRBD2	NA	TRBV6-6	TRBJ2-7	TGTGCCAGCAGAATGGGGGGAGGGCCGGGGGAGCAGTACTTC	CASRMGGGPGEQYF
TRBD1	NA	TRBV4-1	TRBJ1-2	TGCGCCAGCAGCCAAGATAGAGGACAGGGCCATGGCTACACCTTC	CASSQDRGQGHGYTF
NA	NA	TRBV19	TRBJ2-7	TGTGCCAGTAGTACCCGACGGATAGAGGGGGACGAGCAGTACTTC	CASSTRRIEGDEQYF
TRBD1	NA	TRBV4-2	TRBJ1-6	TGTGCCAGCAGCCAAGAAATGGGACAGGGCAATTCACCCCTCCACTTT	CASSQEMGQGNSPLHF
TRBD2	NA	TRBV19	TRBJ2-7	TGTGCCAGTAGTAATCCCCGGAGCGGGAAAACCTACGAGCAGTACTTC	CASSNPRSGKTYEQYF
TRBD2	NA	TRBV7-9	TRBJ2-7	TGTGCCAGCAGCTTAGACCCAGCGGGGTCTGCCTACGAGCAGTACTTC	CASSLDPAGSAYEQYF
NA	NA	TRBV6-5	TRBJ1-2	TGTGCCAGCAGTTACCAAGAGGCTTATGGCTACACCTTC	CASSYQEAYGYTF
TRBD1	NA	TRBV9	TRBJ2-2	TGTGCCAGCAGCGGAATAACCCCCCCTCCCCCCATCGGGACAGGGGTGGCCGGGGAGCTGTTTTTT	CASSGITPPPPIGTGVAGELFF
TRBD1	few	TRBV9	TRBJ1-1	TGTGCCAGCAGCGAACCACAGGGGTGGGACACTGAAGCTTTCTTT	CASSEPQGWDTEAFF
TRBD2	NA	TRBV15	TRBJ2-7	TGTGCCACCAGCAGAGATTGGGCTAGCGGGAGCTACGAGCAGTACTTC	CATSRDWASGSYEQYF
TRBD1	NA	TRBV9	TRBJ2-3	TGTGCCAGCAGCGTAAGGACAGGGATCGATACGCAGTATTTT	CASSVRTGIDTQYF
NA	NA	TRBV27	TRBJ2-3	TGTGCCAGCAGTTTAATAGGCGGGACAGCCACAGATACGCAGTATTTT	CASSLIGGTATDTQYF
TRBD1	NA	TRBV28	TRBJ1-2	TGTGCCAGCAGTTTCGAGGACAGGGACACTAATGGCTACACCTTC	CASSFEDRDTNGYTF
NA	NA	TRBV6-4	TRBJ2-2	TGTGCCAGCAGTGATCTGGCAGGGGACACCGGGGAGCTGTTTTTT	CASSDLAGDTGELFF
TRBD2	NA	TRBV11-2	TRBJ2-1	TGTGCCAGCACCCGAAGCGGGGGTGAGCAGTTCTTC	CASTRSGGEQFF
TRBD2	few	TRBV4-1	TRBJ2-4	TGCGCCAGCAGCCAAGGTCCAGCGGGAGGGCCAGGAAACATTCAGTACTTC	CASSQGPAGGPGNIQYF
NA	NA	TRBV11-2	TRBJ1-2	TGTGCCAGCAGCTCTCAGGGTCGGTATGGCTACACCTTC	CASSSQGRYGYTF
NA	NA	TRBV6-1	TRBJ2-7	TGTGCCAGCACTAGTCGGGGGACGGCCTACGAGCAGTACTTC	CASTSRGTAYEQYF
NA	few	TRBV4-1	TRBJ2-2	TGCGCCAGCAGCAAGCACCACTACACCGGGGAGCTGTTTTTT	CASSKHHYTGELFF
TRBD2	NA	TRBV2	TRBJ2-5	TGTGCCAGCAGCCAGCGGGAGGGGTTCCAAGAGACCCAGTACTTC	CASSQREGFQETQYF
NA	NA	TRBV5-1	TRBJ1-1	TGCGCCAGCAGCCTTTTACCAGGGGCCACTGAAGCTTTCTTT	CASSLLPGATEAFF